A single T cell receptor beta chain is shown here with its context. The source of the sample is a study of blood T cell repertoires in COVID-19. Study-level information: COVID-19 samples, acute and convalescent, were from the United States, Italy and Spain. Sample material is recorded as cDNA or gDNA derived from T cells, B-cell-depleted T cells, or PBMCs.

Original handling: Amplification from reference gene primers served as the basis for estimated nucleated cell counts. Using immunoSEQ multiplex PCR, the repertoire was profiled, and TCRdb retains in-frame clones only, with some absent. V, J and clone size were drawn from that table, and D and trimming were deduced from the DNA. The sample lists fewer than 400,000 clones, about 88% occurring once. This receptor was identified in a human donor in a cohort sampled during active COVID-19. The sequencing sample was made of peripheral blood.

CDR3 sequence: CASSFSSREGYGYTF. CDR3 in DNA: TGTGCCAGCAGCTTCAGTTCCAGGGAAGGGTATGGCTACACCTTC. The rearrangement uses TRBV11-1 and TRBJ1-2; D perhaps matches TRBD1 (5 bases). The CDR3 has 15 amino acids. V was clipped by 3 bases and J by 5 bases, with 16 bases between them. Germline CDR1 and CDR2: SGHAT and FQDESV (reference sequence).